One sample yielded the 20 T cell receptor beta chains listed below, sequenced in a study of response to subunit inactivated influenza vaccine. In TCRdb, the RT-PCR reads were re-called with MiXCR into one record per CDR3 protein. This sample has 450,000 to 600,000 distinct CDR3 sequences, with about 15% found just once. Sequencing was performed on CD4+ T cells sorted from PBMCs, taken less than 30 months after vaccination. The receptor source for this set is a man aged 50-75 years who received an inactivated influenza vaccine.

This clonotype has more than one count but fewer than ten. The rearrangement joins TRBV6-1 to TRBJ1-5; D is undetermined. This CDR3 is 13 amino acids long. Germline V lookup: CDR1 MNHNS, CDR2 SASEGT. Trimming left V 1 base short and J 7 bases short, with 8 bases between. The CDR3 here is CASSEGARQPQHF. The CDR3 region has the DNA TGTGCCAGCAGTGAAGGCGCGAGGCAGCCCCAGCATTTT.

This clonotype has just a few counts. The rearrangement joins TRBV20-1 to TRBJ2-5; D call uncertain. Between the trimmed V and J ends, which lost 1 base and 2 bases, there was a span of 8 bases. The CDR3 contains 13 residues. CDR1 is DFQATT and CDR2 is SNEGSKA in the germline V gene (reference sequence). This chain's CDR3 is CSARVMAQETQYF. In DNA form, the CDR3 reads TGCAGTGCTAGAGTCATGGCTCAAGAGACCCAGTACTTC.

This clonotype turned up a few times. The rearrangement uses TRBV10-3 and TRBJ2-7; D unresolved. V lost 9 bases to trimming and J lost 0 bases, with 18 bases between them. In germline, CDR1 is ENHRY, CDR2 SYGVKD. The CDR3 spans 15 residues. CDR3 amino acids: CAIRPGLAGSYEQYF. CDR3 DNA: TGTGCCATTAGACCCGGTCTCGCAGGCTCCTACGAGCAGTACTTC.

This clonotype came up a few times. The J gene is TRBJ2-2, the V gene TRBV4-3; D not certain. Per the germline V gene, CDR1 is LGHNA and CDR2 is YSLEER. The CDR3 runs 14 residues. Trimming took 5 bases from V and 5 from J, leaving 12 bases between them. The CDR3 sequence is CASSSWAGTGELFF. CDR3 nucleotides: TGCGCCAGCAGCTCCTGGGCCGGGACCGGGGAGCTGTTTTTT.

The genes are TRBV6-2 or TRBV6-3 and TRBJ2-7, with no clear D. Germline loops: CDR1 MNHEY, CDR2 SVGEGT. This CDR3 spans 12 amino acids. Trimming shortened V by 5 bases and J by 6 bases, and 11 bases separated the two germline ends. The CDR3 bases are TGTGCCAGCAGTCCGACGGTTGGCGAGCAGTACTTC. Protein: CASSPTVGEQYF.

The chain employs TRBV12-3 or TRBV12-4 and TRBJ1-1, with 11 nucleotides matching TRBD1. The CDR3 is 16 residues long. The J segment lost 3 bases and the V segment lost 2 bases, leaving 5 bases of the junction unmatched. In DNA form, the CDR3 reads TGTGCCAGCAGTTTATACCGGGACAGGGGGTACACTGAAGCTTTCTTT. It yields the protein CASSLYRDRGYTEAFF.

This clonotype was counted between two and nine times. The genes are TRBV15 and TRBJ2-1, with TRBD2 matching 7 bases. The V gene's germline CDR1 is LNHNV and CDR2 YYDKDF (reference sequence). J was trimmed by 4 bases and V by 3 bases; bases with no gene match: 9. The CDR3 sequence is 16 residues long. CDR3 amino acids: CATSSPGGGTYNEQFF. The CDR3 bases are TGTGCCACCAGCAGCCCTGGGGGGGGTACATACAATGAGCAGTTCTTC.

This clonotype was counted only a few times. V gene TRBV19 combines with J gene TRBJ2-1, with 7 bases matching TRBD2. This CDR3 spans 16 amino acids. Germline CDR1 and CDR2: LNHDA and SQIVND (reference sequence). V trimming: 4 bases; J trimming: 0 bases; junction bases outside the gene matches: 6. The CDR3 DNA follows: TGTGCCAGTAGTACGCGTCCTAGCGGCTCCTACAATGAGCAGTTCTTC. Protein product: CASSTRPSGSYNEQFF.

The chain joins TRBV11-2 to TRBJ1-3; possible D gene TRBD1, 6 bases. Trimming left V 6 bases short and J 2 bases short, with 11 bases between. The germline gives CDR1 SGHAT, CDR2 FQNNGV. The CDR3 has 14 amino acids. CDR3 region: CASRYWTAGNTIYF. DNA of the CDR3: TGTGCCAGCAGGTACTGGACAGCTGGAAACACCATATATTTT.

The chain employs TRBV20-1 and TRBJ1-2; TRBD1 aligns across 9 bases. Germline CDR1 reads DFQATT; CDR2 reads SNEGSKA (reference sequence). The junction had 7 bases not matched to a gene; V was cut back by 6 bases and J by 2 bases. The CDR3 covers 14 residues. The CDR3 DNA reads TGCAGTGCGCCTGGACAGGGGCGAAACTATGGCTACACCTTC. This translates into CSAPGQGRNYGYTF.

This clonotype occurred a few times. The V call is TRBV20-1, the J call TRBJ1-1; D gene ambiguous. Germline CDR1 reads DFQATT; CDR2 reads SNEGSKA (reference sequence). This CDR3 contains 13 residues. V was cut by 3 bases and J by 3 bases, with 11 bases left in between. The CDR3 protein is CSARETRDTEAFF. The CDR3 DNA sequence: TGCAGTGCTAGGGAAACAAGAGACACTGAAGCTTTCTTT.

This rearrangement joins TRBV29-1 to TRBJ2-3; 7 bases line up with TRBD1. This CDR3 has 12 residues. Unmatched junction bases numbered 2, after V lost 5 bases and J lost 3 bases. CDR1 and CDR2 from the germline V gene are SQVTM and ANQGSEA. CDR3 loop: CSVSTGTDTQYF. DNA of the CDR3: TGCAGCGTTTCGACAGGGACAGATACGCAGTATTTT.

DNA for the CDR3: TGTGCCATCAGTGAAAACGCCGGGACGACGGAGACCCAGTACTTC. It encodes CAISENAGTTETQYF. The gene calls are TRBV10-3 and TRBJ2-5; D is possibly TRBD1 or TRBD2 (5 bases each). Germline V CDR1 and CDR2: ENHRY, SYGVKD. Trimming stripped 3 bases from V and 5 bases from J, with 16 bases between. The CDR3 consists of 15 residues.

The chain combines TRBV4-1 with TRBJ1-2; D may be TRBD1 (6 bases). Trimming took 2 bases from V and 1 from J, leaving 11 bases between them. The CDR3 consists of 15 residues. Germline V gene lookup returns CDR1 MGHRA and CDR2 YSYEKL. The CDR3 DNA is TGCGCCAGCAGCCAACGACAGGCCTTTAACTATGGCTACACCTTC. Protein: CASSQRQAFNYGYTF.

In its sample, this clonotype was seen many times. The rearrangement uses TRBV11-2 and TRBJ2-1; possible D gene TRBD2, 6 bases. The CDR3 consists of 14 residues. Between the trimmed V and J ends, which lost 2 bases and 6 bases, there was a span of 11 bases. Germline lookup yields CDR1 SGHAT and CDR2 FQNNGV. Here the CDR3 reads CASSLNAGINEQFF. CDR3 sequence (DNA): TGTGCCAGCAGCTTAAATGCGGGAATCAATGAGCAGTTCTTC.

This chain uses TRBV29-1 with TRBJ2-5; TRBD1 matches at 8 bases. V gave up 7 bases and J gave up 5 bases; unmatched junction bases: 6. There are 12 residues in the CDR3. CDR1 SQVTM and CDR2 ANQGSEA come from the germline V gene. The CDR3 here is CSARDRLETQYF. CDR3 DNA: TGCAGCGCCAGGGACAGGCTGGAGACCCAGTACTTC.

This clonotype has just a few counts. This rearrangement joins TRBV7-2 to TRBJ2-2; 10 bases are a match to TRBD2. The CDR3 sequence is 17 residues long. Trimming removed 1 base from V and 2 bases from J; junction bases left unmatched: 4. Germline-derived CDR1 and CDR2 are SGHTA and FQGNSA. In nucleotides, the CDR3 is TGTGCCAGCAGCTTAGTAACACTAGCGGGAAACACCGGGGAGCTGTTTTTT. Encoded protein: CASSLVTLAGNTGELFF.

The chain joins TRBV25-1 to TRBJ2-3; 8 bases agree with TRBD2. From germline, CDR1 is MGHDK and CDR2 SYGVNS. V lost 6 bases to trimming and J lost 4 bases; unmatched junction nucleotides: 9. The CDR3 covers 15 residues. CDR3 coding DNA: TGTGCCAGCAGCCGCCCCAGCGGGGGTTCAGATACGCAGTATTTT. Amino acids: CASSRPSGGSDTQYF.

This clonotype was counted a few times. The chain employs TRBV4-1 and TRBJ2-7; D might be TRBD2 (5 bases). Trimming cost V 4 bases and J 5 bases, with 18 bases left between them. Germline CDR1 is MGHRA and CDR2 is YSYEKL. This CDR3 spans 15 amino acids. This CDR3 reads CASSPSTGFVHEQYF. The DNA for the CDR3 is TGCGCCAGCAGCCCCAGTACGGGGTTTGTCCACGAGCAGTACTTC.

This chain joins TRBV25-1 and TRBJ1-1, with D unclear. Deletions cut 2 bases from V and 4 bases from J, with 8 bases between. The germline V gene encodes CDR1 MGHDK and CDR2 SYGVNS. The CDR3 has 13 amino acids. CDR3 sequence reads: CASSEIGPTEAFF. In DNA, the CDR3 is TGTGCCAGCAGTGAAATTGGGCCCACTGAAGCTTTCTTT.